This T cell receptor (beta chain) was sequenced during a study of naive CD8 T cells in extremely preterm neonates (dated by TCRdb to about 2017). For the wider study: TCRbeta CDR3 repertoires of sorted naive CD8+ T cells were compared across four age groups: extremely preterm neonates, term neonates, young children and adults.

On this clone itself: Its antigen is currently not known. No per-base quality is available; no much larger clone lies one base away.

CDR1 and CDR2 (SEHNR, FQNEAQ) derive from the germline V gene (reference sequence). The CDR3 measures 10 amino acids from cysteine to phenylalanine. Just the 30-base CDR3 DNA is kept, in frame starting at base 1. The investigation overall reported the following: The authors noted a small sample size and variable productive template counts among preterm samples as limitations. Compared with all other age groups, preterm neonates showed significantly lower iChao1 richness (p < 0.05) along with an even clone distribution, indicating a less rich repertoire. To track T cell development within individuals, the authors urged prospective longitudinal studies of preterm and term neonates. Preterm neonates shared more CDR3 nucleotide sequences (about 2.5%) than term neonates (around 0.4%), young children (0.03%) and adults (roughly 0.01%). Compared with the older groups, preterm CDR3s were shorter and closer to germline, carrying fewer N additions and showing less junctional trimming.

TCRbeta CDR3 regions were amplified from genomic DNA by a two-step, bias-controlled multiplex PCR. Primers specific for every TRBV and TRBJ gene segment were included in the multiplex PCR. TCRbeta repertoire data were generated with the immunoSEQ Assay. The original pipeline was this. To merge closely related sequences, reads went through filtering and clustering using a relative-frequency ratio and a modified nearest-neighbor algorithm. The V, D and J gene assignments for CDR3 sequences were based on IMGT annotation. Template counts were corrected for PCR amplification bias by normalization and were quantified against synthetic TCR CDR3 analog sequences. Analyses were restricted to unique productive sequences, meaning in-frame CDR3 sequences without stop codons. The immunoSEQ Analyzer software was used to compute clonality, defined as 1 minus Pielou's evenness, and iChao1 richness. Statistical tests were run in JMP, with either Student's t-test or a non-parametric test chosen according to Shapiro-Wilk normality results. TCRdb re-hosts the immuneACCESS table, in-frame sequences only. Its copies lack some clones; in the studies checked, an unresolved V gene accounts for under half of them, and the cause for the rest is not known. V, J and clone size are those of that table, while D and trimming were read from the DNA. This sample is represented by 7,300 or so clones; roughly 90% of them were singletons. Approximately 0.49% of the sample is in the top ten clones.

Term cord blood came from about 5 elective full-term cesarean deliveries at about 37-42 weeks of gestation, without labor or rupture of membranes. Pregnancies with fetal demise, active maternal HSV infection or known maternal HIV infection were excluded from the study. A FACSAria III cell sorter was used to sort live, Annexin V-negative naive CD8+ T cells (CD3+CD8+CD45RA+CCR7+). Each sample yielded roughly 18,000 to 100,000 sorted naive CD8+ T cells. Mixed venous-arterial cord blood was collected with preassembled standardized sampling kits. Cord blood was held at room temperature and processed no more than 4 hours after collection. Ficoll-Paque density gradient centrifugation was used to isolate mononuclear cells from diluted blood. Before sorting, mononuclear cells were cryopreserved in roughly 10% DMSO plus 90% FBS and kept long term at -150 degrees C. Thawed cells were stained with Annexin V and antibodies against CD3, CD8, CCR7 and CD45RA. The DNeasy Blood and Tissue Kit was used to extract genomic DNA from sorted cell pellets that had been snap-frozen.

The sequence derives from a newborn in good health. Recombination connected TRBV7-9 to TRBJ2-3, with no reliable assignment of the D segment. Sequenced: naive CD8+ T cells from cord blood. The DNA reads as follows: TGTGGGCAGGGCACAGATACGCAGTATTTT. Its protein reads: CGQGTDTQYF.